Shown below are 13 T cell receptor beta chains from a single sample sequenced in a study of cytomegalovirus exposure and HLA in healthy donors. The study ran its PCR with 60 Vbeta and 13 Jbeta primers. This table comes from immunoSEQ multiplex PCR, and its TCRdb copy is limited to in-frame clones, with some not included. The sample holds some 140,000 clones, around 80% seen once. Sequencing was carried out using PBMCs. All receptors come from a man aged 25-40 years in good health.

The table lists this clone with a few counts. V gene TRBV19 combines with J gene TRBJ2-1; 10 bases align to TRBD2. Trimming removed 8 bases from V and 6 bases from J; junction bases left unmatched: 10. CDR1 LNHDA and CDR2 SQIVND come from the germline V gene (reference sequence). The CDR3 length is 15 residues. CDR3 sequence: CASGAGASGGNEQFF. CDR3 sequence (DNA): TGTGCCAGTGGGGCCGGGGCTAGCGGGGGCAATGAGCAGTTCTTC.

The rearrangement links TRBV21-1 to TRBJ2-2; the table assigns TRBD2, which was not confirmed against the DNA. TRBV21-1 is termed a pseudogene. The CDR3 has 16 residues. This chain's CDR3 is CASSKVAAQSTGELFF. The CDR3 DNA reads as TGTGCCAGCAGCAAAGTGGCGGCCCAGAGCACCGGGGAGCTGTTTTTT.

The chain joins TRBV5-1 to TRBJ2-4; 8 bases match TRBD1. With 4 bases clipped from V and 8 bases from J, the junction kept 11 bases outside the gene matches. There are 15 residues in the CDR3. CDR1 is SGHRS and CDR2 is YFSETQ in the germline V gene. The CDR3 is CASSIGQGVVDIQYF. The CDR3 DNA reads as TGCGCCAGCAGCATAGGACAGGGCGTAGTTGACATTCAGTACTTC.

A few counts support this clone. This rearrangement joins TRBV10-3 to TRBJ2-5; 7 bases align to TRBD2. Germline CDR1 ENHRY, CDR2 SYGVKD. There are 12 residues in the CDR3. The V and J ends lost 10 bases and 2 bases, in that order; junction bases with no gene match: 4. Here the CDR3 reads CASSSGQETQYF. The CDR3 DNA sequence: TGTGCCAGCTCTAGCGGTCAAGAGACCCAGTACTTC.

The CDR3 sequence: CASSKGFSGSSGANVLTF. The CDR3, as DNA: TGTGCCAGCAGCAAGGGTTTTAGCGGGAGCTCTGGGGCCAACGTCCTGACTTTC. This sequence joins TRBV7-3 and TRBJ2-6; 9 bases agree with TRBD2. CDR1 and CDR2 from the germline V gene are SGHTA and FQGTGA. The CDR3 contains 18 residues. V was pared by 5 bases and J by 0 bases, with 8 bases of the junction left unmatched.

This chain connects TRBV6-5 to TRBJ2-5; TRBD1 might be the D (5 bases). TRBJ2-7 explains the end of the DNA better; the J call may be wrong. Germline CDR1 MNHEY, CDR2 SVGAGI. This CDR3 spans 11 amino acids. CDR3 coding DNA: TGTGCCACCCGGACACCCTACGAGCAGTACTTC. It is translated as CATRTPYEQYF.

This clone showed up just once. Sequence at one end of the junction differs from germline and may be a read error. This sequence joins TRBV15 and TRBJ2-1, with 7 bases that match TRBD1. CDR3 length: 17 residues. CDR1 is LNHNV and CDR2 is YYDKDF in the germline V gene (reference sequence). CDR3 bases: TGTGCCACCAGCAGAGATACCCTCCGGGACAGCTACAATGGGCAGTTCTTC. Encoded protein: CATSRDTLRDSYNGQFF. The full variable domain, completed using reference TRBV15 and TRBJ2-1, is DAMVIQNPRYQVTQFGKPVTLSCSQTLNHNVMYWYQQKSSQAPKLLFHYYDKDFNNEADTPDNFQSRRPNTSFCFLDIRSPGLGDTAMYLCATSRDTLRDSYNGQFFGPGTRLTVL.

The chain carries TRBV5-1 and TRBJ2-5, with D perhaps TRBD2 (6 bases). Germline V gives CDR1 SGHRS, CDR2 YFSETQ. The CDR3 has 15 residues. V was trimmed by 6 bases and J by 5 bases, leaving 20 bases between them. DNA of the CDR3: TGCGCCAGCACCCTATCAGGGACCCGGGGGGAGACCCAGTACTTC. This translates into CASTLSGTRGETQYF.

CDR3 residues: CASSTGTSGVSSYEQYF. The CDR3, as DNA: TGTGCCAGCAGCACCGGGACTAGCGGGGTTAGCTCCTACGAGCAGTACTTC. The chain uses TRBV11-2 and TRBJ2-5; 13 bases agree with TRBD2. The J call may not be correct, given that the DNA end is closer to TRBJ2-7. CDR1 is SGHAT and CDR2 is FQNNGV in the germline V gene. This CDR3 spans 17 amino acids.

The gene calls are TRBV18 and TRBJ1-1; weak D call: TRBD1 (5 bases). There are 14 residues in the CDR3. V shed 2 bases and J shed 3 bases, with 10 bases lying between them. Per the germline V gene, CDR1 is KGHSH and CDR2 is LQKENI. The CDR3, as DNA: TGTGCCAGCTCACCATTCAGGGCGGACACTGAAGCTTTCTTT. Translating gives CASSPFRADTEAFF. The full variable domain, its missing parts supplied by reference TRBV18 and TRBJ1-1, is NAGVMQNPRHLVRRRGQEARLRCSPMKGHSHVYWYRQLPEEGLKFMVYLQKENIIDESGMPKERFSAEFPKEGPSILRIQQVVRGDSAAYFCASSPFRADTEAFFGQGTRLTVV.

This clone was observed a few times. The chain links TRBV4-1 to TRBJ1-5, with D tentatively TRBD1 (5 bases). Deletions cut 4 bases from V and 3 bases from J, with 13 bases between. Looked up from germline, CDR1 is MGHRA and CDR2 is YSYEKL. This CDR3 is 15 amino acids long. In DNA form, the CDR3 reads TGCGCCAGCAGCCCGGGCGGGGGACCCAATCAGCCCCAGCATTTT. Protein product: CASSPGGGPNQPQHF.

CDR3 bases: TGTGCCACCAGCGAGGGCCGGGCGGGAGGGTACAATGAGCAGTTCTTC. Its translation: CATSEGRAGGYNEQFF. This chain joins TRBV15 and TRBJ2-1, with 9 bases matching TRBD2. The CDR3 totals 16 residues. The germline V gene has CDR1 LNHNV and CDR2 YYDKDF (reference sequence). J gave up 4 bases and V 5 bases, and 9 bases lay outside the gene matches.

This sequence joins TRBV4-1 and TRBJ2-5; TRBD2 matches 7 bases. Trimming at V came to 0 bases and at J to 2 bases, leaving 9 bases not matched to a gene. CDR3 length: 17 amino acids. Germline V gives CDR1 MGHRA, CDR2 YSYEKL. The CDR3 loop reads CASSQDLNGRSQETQYF. Here the CDR3 DNA reads TGCGCCAGCAGCCAAGATCTCAACGGGAGGAGTCAAGAGACCCAGTACTTC.